These T cell receptor beta chains were read from a single sample in a study of blood T cell repertoires in COVID-19. TCRdb's copy holds only in-frame clones and misses some; the assay was immunoSEQ multiplex PCR. The sample lists 9,500 to 11,000 clones, approximately 89% occurring once. The sample comprised peripheral blood. These receptors were taken from a human donor in a cohort sampled during active COVID-19. CDR3s include the opening cysteine and the closing phenylalanine or tryptophan. D genes are given only for firm matches. Clone size is shown for a subset of rows, as once, few, many or a class of expanded clone.

D: .
J: TRBJ1-4
size: .
V: TRBV24-1
DNA: TGTGCCACCAGTGATTTGCAGGGTAAGGCGAATACTAATGAAAAACTGTTTTTT
CDR3: CATSDLQGKANTNEKLFF

D: .
J: TRBJ1-5
size: .
V: TRBV30
DNA: TGTGCCTGGAGCGGGGAGGCGGGGGCCGGGAATCAGCCCCAGCATTTT
CDR3: CAWSGEAGAGNQPQHF

D: .
J: TRBJ2-2
size: .
V: TRBV11-3
DNA: TGTGCCAGCAGCTTAGGAGGCACGAACACCGGGGAGCTGTTTTTT
CDR3: CASSLGGTNTGELFF

D: .
J: TRBJ2-1
size: .
V: TRBV7-3
DNA: TGTGCCAGCAGCTTACCCCATTATTTTTGGAGACCCTACAATGAGCAGTTCTTC
CDR3: CASSLPHYFWRPYNEQFF

D: TRBD1
J: TRBJ2-7
size: .
V: TRBV19
DNA: TGTGCCAGTAGTCCGGGACAGACCTACGAGCAGTACTTC
CDR3: CASSPGQTYEQYF

D: TRBD2
J: TRBJ2-7
size: .
V: TRBV6-2/TRBV6-3
DNA: TGTGCCAGCAGCCCCACTAGCGGGCCCGCCTACGAGCAGTACTTC
CDR3: CASSPTSGPAYEQYF

D: .
J: TRBJ1-1
size: .
V: TRBV10-3
DNA: TGTGCCATCAGTGAGATGGGGCAGTACACTGAAGCTTTCTTT
CDR3: CAISEMGQYTEAFF

D: TRBD1
J: TRBJ2-2
size: .
V: TRBV29-1
DNA: TGCAGCGTTGCCGACAGGGGCTCCGGGGAGCTGTTTTTT
CDR3: CSVADRGSGELFF

D: TRBD1
J: TRBJ2-1
size: .
V: TRBV5-1
DNA: TGCGCCAGCAACCGACAGGGGCGGAATGAGCAGTTCTTC
CDR3: CASNRQGRNEQFF

D: .
J: TRBJ2-7
size: .
V: TRBV5-6
DNA: TGTGCCAGCAGCTCCTCCGGGACTTCCTTTACCTACGAGCAGTACTTC
CDR3: CASSSSGTSFTYEQYF

D: .
J: TRBJ2-1
size: .
V: TRBV19
DNA: TGTGCCAGTAGATCCCCCCGCGGCCTTCCAAATGAGCAGTTCTTC
CDR3: CASRSPRGLPNEQFF

D: TRBD1
J: TRBJ2-5
size: .
V: TRBV18
DNA: TGTGCCAGCTCACCGGAGACAGGGCCAGAGACCCAGTACTTC
CDR3: CASSPETGPETQYF

D: TRBD1
J: TRBJ2-5
size: .
V: TRBV6-5
DNA: TGTGCCAGCAGTTACTCTACAGGGGGCCAAGAGACCCAGTACTTC
CDR3: CASSYSTGGQETQYF

D: TRBD2
J: TRBJ2-1
size: .
V: TRBV7-3
DNA: TGTGCCAGCAGCTTAGAGCCCCTAGCGGGAGGGGGAAATGAGCAGTTCTTC
CDR3: CASSLEPLAGGGNEQFF

D: TRBD1
J: TRBJ2-5
size: .
V: TRBV7-9
DNA: TGTGCCAGCAGCTTAGGTGTCGGGACAGGGGTGCGAGGAGAGACCCAGTACTTC
CDR3: CASSLGVGTGVRGETQYF

D: .
J: TRBJ1-1
size: once
V: TRBV19
DNA: TGTGCCACCGGTGAAGTGAACACTGAAGCTTTCTTT
CDR3: CATGEVNTEAFF

D: TRBD1
J: TRBJ1-2
size: .
V: TRBV6-2/TRBV6-3
DNA: TGTGCCAGCAGTTACTCGGGAACCGGGACAGGGCCTGGCTACACCTTC
CDR3: CASSYSGTGTGPGYTF

D: .
J: TRBJ2-3
size: .
V: TRBV6-2/TRBV6-3
DNA: TGTGCCAGCAGTTACCGGGCCGCCAGGGGTAAGGTTAATACGCAGTATTTT
CDR3: CASSYRAARGKVNTQYF

D: .
J: TRBJ2-7
size: .
V: TRBV19
DNA: TGTGCCAGTGGCCACTACGAGCAGTACTTC
CDR3: CASGHYEQYF

D: .
J: TRBJ2-2
size: .
V: TRBV6-2/TRBV6-3
DNA: TGTGCCAGCAGTTACCCGGCGAACACCGGGGAGCTGTTTTTT
CDR3: CASSYPANTGELFF

D: .
J: TRBJ2-3
size: .
V: TRBV10-3
DNA: TGTGCCATCAACAGTGATCAGGGTGGAAGGACAGATACGCAGTATTTT
CDR3: CAINSDQGGRTDTQYF

D: .
J: TRBJ1-4
size: .
V: TRBV19
DNA: TGTGCCAGTAGTCAGGGCAATAATGAAAAACTGTTTTTT
CDR3: CASSQGNNEKLFF

D: .
J: TRBJ2-7
size: .
V: TRBV7-2
DNA: TGTGCCAGCAGCTTCCTCTTCGACGAGCAGTACTTC
CDR3: CASSFLFDEQYF

D: TRBD2
J: TRBJ2-1
size: .
V: TRBV6-5
DNA: TGTGCCAGCAAAGGACTAGCGACCTACAATGAGCAGTTCTTC
CDR3: CASKGLATYNEQFF

D: .
J: TRBJ2-1
size: .
V: TRBV28
DNA: TGTGCCAGCAGCACGGGGGTTTCCTCCTGGTTCTTC
CDR3: CASSTGVSSWFF

D: TRBD2
J: TRBJ2-1
size: .
V: TRBV6-2/TRBV6-3
DNA: TGTGCCAGCAGTTCTCTAGCGGGAGGGCCCCATGAGCAGTTCTTC
CDR3: CASSSLAGGPHEQFF

D: .
J: TRBJ2-3
size: .
V: TRBV9
DNA: TGTGCCAGCAGCGCGACTGGTGGGGCGGGCACAGATACGCAGTATTTT
CDR3: CASSATGGAGTDTQYF

D: .
J: TRBJ2-3
size: .
V: TRBV14
DNA: TGTGCCAGCAGCCAAGATTGGGGGGCAGATACGCAGTATTTT
CDR3: CASSQDWGADTQYF

D: .
J: TRBJ2-6
size: .
V: TRBV5-5
DNA: TGTGCCAGCAGGATACAGAGCTCTGGGGCCAACGTCCTGACTTTC
CDR3: CASRIQSSGANVLTF

D: TRBD1
J: TRBJ2-7
size: .
V: TRBV19
DNA: TGTGCCAGTAGTATAACCGGGACAGCTTACTACGAGCAGTACTTC
CDR3: CASSITGTAYYEQYF

D: .
J: TRBJ1-3
size: .
V: TRBV6-5
DNA: TGTGCCAGCAGTTATCAGAGGGCTCCTGGAAACACCATATATTTT
CDR3: CASSYQRAPGNTIYF

D: .
J: TRBJ1-4
size: .
V: TRBV29-1
DNA: TGCAGCGGTTACTTGCCTCTCAATGAAAAACTGTTTTTT
CDR3: CSGYLPLNEKLFF

D: TRBD2
J: TRBJ2-1
size: .
V: TRBV20-1
DNA: TGCAGTGCTAGTGAAACTAGCGGGAGAGGTCTAAACTACAATGAGCAGTTCTTC
CDR3: CSASETSGRGLNYNEQFF

D: TRBD1
J: TRBJ2-3
size: .
V: TRBV10-3
DNA: TGTGCCATCAGTGGACAACAGGGGGGAGGAGGAATCACAGATACGCAGTATTTT
CDR3: CAISGQQGGGGITDTQYF

D: .
J: TRBJ1-1
size: few
V: TRBV7-9
DNA: TGTGCCAGCAGCCCCGAGGTTGGCGGGGATGACACTGAAGCTTTCTTT
CDR3: CASSPEVGGDDTEAFF

D: TRBD1
J: TRBJ1-2
size: .
V: TRBV13
DNA: TGTGCCAGCAGCCCCGACGGACAGGGGGCGTTTGGCTACACCTTC
CDR3: CASSPDGQGAFGYTF

D: .
J: TRBJ2-7
size: .
V: TRBV18
DNA: TGTGCCAGCTCACTCAGGGTTCACGAGCAGTACTTC
CDR3: CASSLRVHEQYF

D: .
J: TRBJ2-3
size: .
V: TRBV14
DNA: TGTGCCAGCAGCCAAGACCGTATAGAGCAGTATTTT
CDR3: CASSQDRIEQYF

D: TRBD1
J: TRBJ1-6
size: few
V: TRBV29-1
DNA: TGCAGCGTCGTGAGGGACAGGGAATTGTGGTGCGCCTATAATTCACCCCTCCACTTT
CDR3: CSVVRDRELWCAYNSPLHF

D: TRBD2
J: TRBJ2-3
size: .
V: TRBV11-1
DNA: TGTGCCAGCAGCTTAAGCGGGACTGGAGATACGCAGTATTTT
CDR3: CASSLSGTGDTQYF

D: TRBD2
J: TRBJ2-7
size: .
V: TRBV27
DNA: TGTGCCAGCAGTCCCCAGGGACTAGCGGGAACGAGCTCCTACGAGCAGTACTTC
CDR3: CASSPQGLAGTSSYEQYF

D: .
J: TRBJ2-2
size: .
V: TRBV5-1
DNA: TGCGCCAGCAGCTTGGCCCCTCCCCGCACCGGGGAGCTGTTTTTT
CDR3: CASSLAPPRTGELFF

D: TRBD2
J: TRBJ2-7
size: .
V: TRBV18
DNA: TGTGCCAGCTCATCAGGACTAGCGGGAACTTCCTACGAGCAGTACTTC
CDR3: CASSSGLAGTSYEQYF

D: TRBD2
J: TRBJ2-3
size: .
V: TRBV12-5
DNA: TGTGCTAGTGGTTTGGGACTAGCGGGACGCACAGATACGCAGTATTTT
CDR3: CASGLGLAGRTDTQYF

D: .
J: TRBJ2-7
size: .
V: TRBV15
DNA: TGTGCCACCAGCAGAGATGGGGGGAGGCAGTACTTC
CDR3: CATSRDGGRQYF

D: .
J: TRBJ1-1
size: .
V: TRBV6-6
DNA: TGTGCCAGCAGACCCAGGGTTGGGAACACTGAAGCTTTCTTT
CDR3: CASRPRVGNTEAFF

D: .
J: TRBJ2-5
size: .
V: TRBV2
DNA: TGTGCCAGCGGTCTGGCGGCCCAAGAGACCCAGTACTTC
CDR3: CASGLAAQETQYF

D: TRBD1
J: TRBJ2-6
size: once
V: TRBV5-6
DNA: TGTGCCAGCAGCTTGTTGGCCAGGGGGCTTGAGTCTGGGGCCAACGTCCTGACTTTC
CDR3: CASSLLARGLESGANVLTF

D: .
J: TRBJ2-2
size: .
V: TRBV19
DNA: TGTGCCAGTAGCTCTATGACAGATACAACGTTGGGAACCGGGGAGCTGTTTTTT
CDR3: CASSSMTDTTLGTGELFF

D: TRBD1
J: TRBJ1-2
size: .
V: TRBV6-5
DNA: TGTGCCAGCACGGACAGGATAGATGGCTACACCTTC
CDR3: CASTDRIDGYTF

D: .
J: TRBJ1-4
size: .
V: TRBV19
DNA: TGTGCCAGTAGTGTACAGGTTGCAACTAATGAAAAACTGTTTTTT
CDR3: CASSVQVATNEKLFF